The 8 T cell receptor beta chains below all came from one sample that was sequenced in a study of T-cell reconstitution after alpha-beta-depleted transplantation in children. This sample's TCRbeta library carried unique molecular identifier barcodes. TCRdb independently ran MiXCR on the PCR reads; one entry per CDR3 protein. The table shows 200,000 to 300,000 distinct CDR3 sequences, with 12% occurring only once. The sample here was PBMCs from the stem cell graft donor, taken from the stem cell graft. The receptors stem from a human donor who donated a stem cell graft to a child with acute lymphoblastic leukemia.

Concerning this clonotype: A read error may explain this, as a much larger clone is one base away. The V gene is TRBV14, the J gene TRBJ1-1, with TRBD1 matching over 7 bases. Germline loops: CDR1 SGHDN, CDR2 FVKESK. The CDR3 consists of 15 residues. The CDR3 nucleotides are TGTGCCACCAGCCAAAGGTCCCTCAGGGGGACTGAAGCTTTCTTT. This encodes CATSQRSLRGTEAFF.

This clonotype has a count of ten or more. The chain joins TRBV18 to TRBJ1-5, with D maybe TRBD1 (6 bases). Germline V gene lookup returns CDR1 KGHSH and CDR2 LQKENI. The CDR3 length is 12 residues. V was pared by 3 bases and J by 6 bases, with 6 bases between. The CDR3 DNA sequence: TGTGCCAGCTCACCGACAGGTCAGCCCCAGCATTTT. This translates into CASSPTGQPQHF.

This clonotype was observed many times. The V gene is TRBV6-5, the J gene TRBJ2-1, with D uncertain. The CDR3 contains 14 residues. The V and J ends lost 0 bases and 6 bases respectively, with 9 bases between them. Germline loops: CDR1 MNHEY, CDR2 SVGAGI. In DNA, the CDR3 is TGTGCCAGCAGTTACTCGTTAGTTATCAATGAGCAGTTCTTC. Its protein is CASSYSLVINEQFF.

The chain joins TRBV6-2 or TRBV6-3 to TRBJ2-1, with D unclear. The CDR3 length is 16 residues. Per germline, CDR1 MNHEY and CDR2 SVGEGT. V shed 6 bases and J shed 5 bases, with 20 bases lying between them. CDR3: CASRPPYSPEDNEQFF. CDR3 sequence (DNA): TGTGCCAGCAGACCACCTTACAGCCCCGAGGACAATGAGCAGTTCTTC.

V and J are TRBV28 and TRBJ2-7; the D gene could be TRBD1 or TRBD2 (6 bases each). Trimming removed 6 bases from V and 7 bases from J, with 19 bases in between. The V gene's germline CDR1 is MDHEN and CDR2 SYDVKM. CDR3 length: 14 residues. CDR3 nucleotide sequence: TGTGCCAGCAGAAATTCCGGACGAGGGGGGGAGCAGTACTTC. Translating gives CASRNSGRGGEQYF.

The V call is TRBV15, the J call TRBJ2-1; D ambiguous. Germline V gives CDR1 LNHNV, CDR2 YYDKDF (reference sequence). The CDR3 sequence is 14 residues long. The V gene lost 0 bases and the J gene lost 1 base, with 4 bases spanning the gap. The chain's CDR3 is CATSRDLSYNEQFF. CDR3 sequence (DNA): TGTGCCACCAGCAGAGATCTTTCCTACAATGAGCAGTTCTTC.

In its sample, this clonotype was seen many times. V is TRBV5-1 and J is TRBJ1-2; 7 bases map to TRBD1. Germline trimming cut 3 bases from V and 7 bases from J; bases unmatched to any gene: 6. This CDR3 comprises 13 residues. Germline V lookup: CDR1 SGHRS, CDR2 YFSETQ. DNA of the CDR3: TGCGCCAGCAGCTCGACAGGGCAGGGTGGCTACACCTTC. Protein: CASSSTGQGGYTF.

This clonotype was recorded at least ten times. J is TRBJ2-7 and V is TRBV6-2 or TRBV6-3; possibly TRBD2 for D (6 bases). Trimming removed 6 bases at V and 2 bases at J, with 11 bases between. The CDR3 loop spans 13 amino acids. CDR1 is MNHEY, CDR2 SVGEGT, per germline. The CDR3 loop is CASSRGDAYEQYF. The CDR3 coding sequence is TGTGCCAGCAGCCGCGGGGACGCCTACGAGCAGTACTTC.